What follows is one T cell receptor beta chain and its context. This clone has a handful of counts. Its antigen specificity is not known. No per-base quality is available; no much larger clone lies one base away. From the germline V gene, CDR1 is ENHRY and CDR2 is SYGVKD. Here V drops 6 bases and J drops 7 bases, and the junction holds 5 bases not matched to any gene. The CDR3 spans 13 residues, from the cysteine through the phenylalanine. The retained sequence is limited to the CDR3, 39 bases, with the frame set at the first base. Each donor gave one peripheral blood draw, averaging approximately 0.11 L, which was collected into heparinised tubes. A BD FACSAria II and a panel including CD45RO, CCR7, CD25, CD127, CD95 and CD27 were used to sort naive, central memory, regulatory and stem cell-like memory CD4+ T cells. Purity was above 98% for every sorted population. PBMCs were isolated right away by Lymphoprep density gradient centrifugation and were stained directly, without culture. Samples were stained and sorted in pairs, with one healthy donor and one patient per experiment, so that batch effects were minimized.

The source of the sample is a study of beta chain features in type 1 diabetes (dated by TCRdb to the late 2010s). Regarding the complete study: Mean age, gender distribution, total cell number and subset yield did not differ between patients and healthy donors. A total of some 110 million sorted cells were examined across all samples, and the number of cells per subset was strongly correlated with RNA yield. Whereas all 28 donors provided naive and central memory subsets, regulatory and stem cell-like memory subsets were isolated from just 8 patients and roughly eight healthy donors. In the study, TCRB repertoires of sorted circulating CD4+ T cell subsets from recently diagnosed type 1 diabetes patients were compared with those of matched healthy donors. Study-level results and caveats: Because cDNA rather than genomic DNA was sequenced, highly expressing activated cells could have been over-represented, although no difference in activation and CD3 levels was found between groups. The naive, central memory and regulatory TCRB repertoires appeared to resemble one another more closely among patients than among healthy donors. PCR might favor shorter templates, but patient and control samples were amplified and corrected together, so any skew would affect both groups equally. HLA sub-analyses involved small numbers of individuals, so any influence of HLA type on TCRB rearrangement remained unresolved. At VDJ recombination sites, type 1 diabetes patients had fewer insertions and more deleted nucleotides, which implies abnormalities in thymic rearrangement. A moderate but significant shortening of TCRB CDR3 length was observed in type 1 diabetes patients in all four CD4+ subsets.

The High Capacity cDNA Reverse Transcription Kit was used to reverse transcribe all of the isolated RNA, meaning that expressed TCRB transcripts were what got sequenced. Naive, central memory and regulatory T cell samples underwent deep immunoSEQ sequencing, averaging roughly 3.4 million total reads per sample. Sorted cells were lysed in RLT buffer, and RNA was extracted using DNase-treated RNeasy Micro or Mini kits according to cell number. To prevent cross-contamination, every cell subset was processed on its own, while patient and healthy donor samples were processed together. The immunoSEQ multiplex PCR was used to amplify TCRB sequences from cDNA, generating 87-bp fragments that spanned the CDR3 region. Sequencing of the amplicons was performed on the Illumina HiSeq platform. On the authors' methods: Synthetic template baselines were used to correct PCR bias computationally, reads within Hamming distance 2 were collapsed, and singletons that could not be merged were discarded. Reads were aligned against IMGT so that V, D and J genes, CDR3 length and insertions or deletions at six rearrangement sites could be assigned. Within each subset, clonotype counts were normalized to sorted cell number, and only after that were true diversity and Gini coefficients computed with the tcR R package. The overlap coefficient, calculated on TCRB nucleotide sequences, was used to quantify repertoire sharing. As stored in TCRdb, this immuneACCESS dataset retains in-frame rearrangements with V and J assigned. A fraction of the clones does not appear; measured against another copy, unresolved V genes explain less than half of the discrepancy, and the remainder lacks a known reason. That table is the source of V, J and clone size, and D and trimming were worked out from the DNA. Present in this sample are about 320,000 clones, about 15% of which were seen just once. Jointly, the top ten make up 6.7% of the sample.

The rearranged chain carries TRBV10-3 and TRBJ1-5, with 8 central nucleotides matching TRBD1. The sample was central memory CD4+ T cells from blood. The sequence was collected from a man in his thirties or forties in good health. The DNA is TGTGCCATCAGACCGGACAGGGACCAGCCCCAGCATTTT. The encoded protein is CAIRPDRDQPQHF.